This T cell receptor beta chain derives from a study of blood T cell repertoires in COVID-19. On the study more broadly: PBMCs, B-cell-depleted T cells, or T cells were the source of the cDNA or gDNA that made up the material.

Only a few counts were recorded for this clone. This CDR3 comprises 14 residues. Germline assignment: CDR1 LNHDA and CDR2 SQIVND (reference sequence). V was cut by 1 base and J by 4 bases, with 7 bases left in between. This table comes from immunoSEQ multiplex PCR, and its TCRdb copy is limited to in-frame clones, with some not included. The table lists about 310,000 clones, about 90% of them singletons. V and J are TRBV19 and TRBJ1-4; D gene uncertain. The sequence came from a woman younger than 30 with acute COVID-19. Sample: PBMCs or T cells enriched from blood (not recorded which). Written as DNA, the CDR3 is TGTGCCAGTAGTATAGGGGGAGATAATGAAAAACTGTTTTTT. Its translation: CASSIGGDNEKLFF.